These T cell receptor beta chains were read from a single sample in a study of blood T cell repertoires in COVID-19. Profiled with immunoSEQ multiplex PCR; TCRdb holds only in-frame clones, not every one. The sample includes just over 75,000 clones, around 88% of them seen just once. Sequenced material: peripheral blood. The origin of the receptors is an elderly woman with active or convalescent COVID-19. The CDR3 runs from the conserved cysteine through the conserved F or W. Each record gives: J gene, V gene, CDR3 protein.

TRBJ1-1 TRBV29-1 CSVESGRGGTEAFF
TRBJ2-7 TRBV27 CASSPIGAGTYEQYF
TRBJ1-3 TRBV19 CASHRRNSGNTIYF
TRBJ1-2 TRBV4-3 CASSQDRRQLNYGYTF
TRBJ1-1 TRBV7-9 CASSLQGLNTEAFF
TRBJ1-3 TRBV10-3 CAISPGTSSGNTIYF
TRBJ2-2 TRBV6-2/TRBV6-3 CASSSDRGGNTGELFF
TRBJ1-1 TRBV6-2/TRBV6-3 CASSWTGGNTEAFF
TRBJ2-5 TRBV5-8 CASSFRGVKETQYF
TRBJ1-2 TRBV16 CASSQQGGYGYTF
TRBJ2-1 TRBV3-1/TRBV3-2 CASSDPQFRSGRFSNEQFF
TRBJ2-7 TRBV7-2 CASSRGGSYEQYF
TRBJ2-2 TRBV19 CASSIGRLAGSTGELFF
TRBJ2-5 TRBV7-9 CASKRTGEETQYF
TRBJ1-5 TRBV19 CASTPWNQGENQPQHF
TRBJ2-1 TRBV5-1 CASSLAPLSGDNEQFF
TRBJ2-3 TRBV5-1 CASSFRQGGDTQYF
TRBJ2-5 TRBV5-5 CASSLQGQARETQYF
TRBJ2-2 TRBV9 CASSVRGLAGLSGELFF
TRBJ2-3 TRBV28 CASNGKYTDTQYF